This T cell receptor beta chain came from a study of vaccination and CD4 T cells after COVID-19. The overall study: Post-COVID specimens were obtained a median 101 days after diagnosis (range 35 to 161). Whole-study results and caveats: It was observed that, in convalescent patients, a median about 90% of reactive clones arose only post-vaccination.

This CDR3 spans 18 amino acids. The V and J ends lost 0 bases and 3 bases respectively, with 20 bases between them. The germline V gene has CDR1 LNHNV and CDR2 YYDKDF (reference sequence). Sequenced with the Oncomine TCR Beta short-read assay was DNA taken from cultured CD4+ T cells. TCRdb processed the PCR reads anew with MiXCR; each CDR3 protein has one entry. The data hold 8,000 to 9,000 distinct CDR3 sequences, with roughly 60% observed a single time. Treatment defined: roughly 10-day PBMC culture with coronavirus spike peptide pools or control peptides (ViraFEST assay). In its sample, this clonotype was seen once. Its target is not known.

This TCR came from a human donor who had recovered from COVID-19. Specimen: CD4+ T cells from blood, cultured in vitro. The chain joins TRBV15 to TRBJ1-1, with D possibly TRBD1 on 6 matching bases. The CDR3 spells CATSRDNPLREGDTEAFF. CDR3 DNA sequence: TGTGCCACCAGCAGAGATAACCCTCTTCGGGAGGGGGACACTGAAGCTTTCTTT.